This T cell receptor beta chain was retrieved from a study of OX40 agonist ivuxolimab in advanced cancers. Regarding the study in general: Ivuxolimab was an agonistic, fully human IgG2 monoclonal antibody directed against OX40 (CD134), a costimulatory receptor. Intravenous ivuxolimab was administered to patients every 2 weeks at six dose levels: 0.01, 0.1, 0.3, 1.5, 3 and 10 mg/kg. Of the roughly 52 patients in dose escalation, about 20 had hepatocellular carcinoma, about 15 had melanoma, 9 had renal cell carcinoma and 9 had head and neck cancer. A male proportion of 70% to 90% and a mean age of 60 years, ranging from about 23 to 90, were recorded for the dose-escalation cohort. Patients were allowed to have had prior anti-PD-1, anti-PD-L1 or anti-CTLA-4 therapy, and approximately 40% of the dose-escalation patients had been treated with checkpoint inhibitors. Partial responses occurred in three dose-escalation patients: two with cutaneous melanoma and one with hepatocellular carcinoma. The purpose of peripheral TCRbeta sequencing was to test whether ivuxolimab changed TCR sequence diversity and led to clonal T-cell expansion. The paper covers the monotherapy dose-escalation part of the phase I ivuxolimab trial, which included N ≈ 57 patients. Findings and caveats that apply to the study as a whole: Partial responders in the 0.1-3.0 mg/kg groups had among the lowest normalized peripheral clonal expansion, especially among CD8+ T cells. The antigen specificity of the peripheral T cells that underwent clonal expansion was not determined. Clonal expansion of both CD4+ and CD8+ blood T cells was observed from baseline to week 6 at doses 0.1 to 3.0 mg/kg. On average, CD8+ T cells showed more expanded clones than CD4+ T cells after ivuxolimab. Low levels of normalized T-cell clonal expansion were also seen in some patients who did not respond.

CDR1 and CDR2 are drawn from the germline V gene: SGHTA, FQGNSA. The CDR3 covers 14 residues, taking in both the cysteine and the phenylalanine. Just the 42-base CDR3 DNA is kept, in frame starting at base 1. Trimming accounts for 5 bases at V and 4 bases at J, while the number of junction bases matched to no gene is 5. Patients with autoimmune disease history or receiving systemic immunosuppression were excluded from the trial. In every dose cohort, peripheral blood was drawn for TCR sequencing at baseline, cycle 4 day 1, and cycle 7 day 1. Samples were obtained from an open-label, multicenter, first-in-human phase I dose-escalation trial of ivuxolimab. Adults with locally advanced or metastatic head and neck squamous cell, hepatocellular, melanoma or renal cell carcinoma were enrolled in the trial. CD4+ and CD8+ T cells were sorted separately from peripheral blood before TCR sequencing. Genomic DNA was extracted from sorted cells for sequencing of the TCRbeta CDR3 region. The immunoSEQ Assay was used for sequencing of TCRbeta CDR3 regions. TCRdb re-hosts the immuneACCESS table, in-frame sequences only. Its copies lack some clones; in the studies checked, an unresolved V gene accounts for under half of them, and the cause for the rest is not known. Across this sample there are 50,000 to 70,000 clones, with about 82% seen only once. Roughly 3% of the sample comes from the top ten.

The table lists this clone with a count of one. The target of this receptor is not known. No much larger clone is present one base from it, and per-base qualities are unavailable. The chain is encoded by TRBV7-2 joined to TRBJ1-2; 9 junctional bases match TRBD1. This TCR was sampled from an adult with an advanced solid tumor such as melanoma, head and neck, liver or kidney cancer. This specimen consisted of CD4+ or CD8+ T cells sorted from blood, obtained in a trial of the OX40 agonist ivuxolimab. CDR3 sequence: CASSRDRASYGYTF. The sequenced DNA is TGTGCCAGCAGCAGGGACAGGGCTTCCTATGGCTACACCTTC. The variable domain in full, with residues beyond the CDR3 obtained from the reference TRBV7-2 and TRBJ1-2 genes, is GAGVSQSPSNKVTEKGKDVELRCDPISGHTALYWYRQSLGQGLEFLIYFQGNSAPDKSGLPSDRFSAERTGGSVSTLTIQRTQQEDSAVYLCASSRDRASYGYTFGSGTRLTVV.